The 25 T cell receptor beta chains reported below all come from one sample, sequenced in a study of CD8 T cells in Susac syndrome. Reverse transcription of 0.5 to 1 ug RNA was carried out with random hexamers. Using its own MiXCR run on the immunoSEQ multiplex PCR reads, TCRdb lists one record per CDR3 protein. Found here are 250,000 to 350,000 distinct CDR3 sequences, about 90% of them singletons; the top ten hold about 0.07%. The sample consisted of CD4+ T cells from PBMCs. These TCRs come from a human donor with multiple sclerosis.

CDR3 sequence: CASSQSPRGPQHF. CDR3 nucleotides: TGCGCCAGCAGCCAATCACCCAGGGGTCCCCAGCATTTT. This chain links TRBV4-1 with TRBJ1-5; a weak D match, TRBD1 (6 bases). V lost 2 bases and J lost 10, with 12 bases in between. CDR1 is MGHRA, CDR2 YSYEKL, per germline. The CDR3 covers 13 residues.

CDR3 amino acids: CSAQGGAGPNIQYF. The CDR3 nucleotides read TGCAGTGCCCAGGGGGGGGCCGGCCCAAACATTCAGTACTTC. V gene TRBV20-1 combines with J gene TRBJ2-4; either TRBD1 or TRBD2 may fit D (7 bases each). In germline, CDR1 is DFQATT, CDR2 SNEGSKA (reference sequence). Trimming took off 6 bases at V and 6 bases at J, with 18 bases between the two ends. The CDR3 has 14 amino acids.

The chain uses TRBV29-1 and TRBJ2-3; D is undetermined. Trimming pared 8 bases from V and 9 bases from J, leaving 24 bases between. Germline V gene sequence: CDR1 SQVTM, CDR2 ANQGSEA. The CDR3 is 14 residues long. The CDR3 sequence is CSLRSSTSVDTQYF. The CDR3 region has the DNA TGCAGCCTTCGGTCCTCAACATCGGTCGACACGCAGTATTTT.

J is TRBJ2-1 and V is TRBV20-1; tentatively, D is TRBD2 (6 bases). The length of the CDR3 is 18 residues. V was clipped by 1 base and J by 8 bases, with 27 bases between them. CDR1 and CDR2 from the germline V gene are DFQATT and SNEGSKA (reference sequence). The CDR3 DNA is TGCAGTGCTAGAGCCCGGGGACTCGGGTTCCCGATACTCGATGAGCAGTTCTTC. Translation: CSARARGLGFPILDEQFF.

The CDR3 is CASSLAAGTGQPQHF. In nucleotides, the CDR3 is TGTGCCAGCAGCTTAGCGGCAGGAACCGGTCAGCCCCAGCATTTT. This chain links TRBV7-2 with TRBJ1-5; D gene unclear. The V and J ends lost 0 bases and 6 bases respectively, with 12 bases between them. CDR1 and CDR2 (germline): SGHTA, FQGNSA. The CDR3 has 15 amino acids. Combining the CDR3 with reference TRBV7-2 and TRBJ1-5 gives the whole variable domain GAGVSQSPSNKVTEKGKDVELRCDPISGHTALYWYRQSLGQGLEFLIYFQGNSAPDKSGLPSDRFSAERTGGSVSTLTIQRTQQEDSAVYLCASSLAAGTGQPQHFGDGTRLSIL.

The chain carries TRBV9 and TRBJ2-1, with D perhaps given as TRBD1 or TRBD2 (5 bases each). Germline V CDR1 and CDR2: SGDLS, YYNGEE. The CDR3 runs to 14 residues. V lost 4 bases and J lost 7, with 15 bases in between. The CDR3 spells CASSSRDPTNEQFF. CDR3 bases: TGTGCCAGCAGCTCCCGGGACCCCACAAATGAGCAGTTCTTC.

The chain carries TRBV2 and TRBJ1-1, with D possibly matching TRBD1 (5 bases). CDR3 length: 13 residues. CDR1 is SNHLY and CDR2 is FYNNEI in the germline V gene. Trimming shortened V by 7 bases and J by 1 base, and 10 bases separated the two germline ends. Here the CDR3 DNA reads TGTGCCAGCACATTGGGGCGGAACACTGAAGCTTTCTTT. As protein: CASTLGRNTEAFF.

The V gene is TRBV6-6, the J gene TRBJ2-2; 8 nucleotides match TRBD1. The germline V gene encodes CDR1 MNHNY and CDR2 SVGAGI (reference sequence). V lost 6 bases, J lost 3 bases, and 3 bases stayed unmatched. The CDR3 has 14 residues. CDR3 nucleotide sequence: TGTGCCAGCAGCTCGACAGGGGACACCGGGGAGCTGTTTTTT. Protein sequence: CASSSTGDTGELFF.

The chain couples TRBV12-3 or TRBV12-4 to TRBJ2-2; no clear D. This CDR3 is built from 16 residues. Trimming shortened V by 2 bases and J by 0 bases, and 10 bases separated the two germline ends. As DNA, the CDR3 is TGTGCCAGCAGTTTACGGAGTCCAGCGAACACCGGGGAGCTGTTTTTT. Its protein is CASSLRSPANTGELFF.

The chain recombines TRBV29-1 with TRBJ2-1; D may be TRBD1 (5 bases). Per germline, CDR1 SQVTM and CDR2 ANQGSEA. The V end was cut by 7 bases, the J end by 0 bases, with 19 bases between. The length of the CDR3 is 16 residues. The CDR3 DNA is TGCAGCGGGTGGGGCAGGGCTCCCTCCTCCTACAATGAGCAGTTCTTC. The encoded protein is CSGWGRAPSSYNEQFF.

This rearrangement joins TRBV19 to TRBJ2-4; 8 positions match TRBD1. Unmatched junction bases numbered 5, after V lost 3 bases and J lost 7 bases. Germline V CDR1 and CDR2: LNHDA, SQIVND (reference sequence). The CDR3 is 14 residues long. The DNA for the CDR3 is TGTGCCAGTAGTATCCCAGGGGGCCATAACATTCAGTACTTC. Translation gives CASSIPGGHNIQYF.

The V and J genes are TRBV7-2 and TRBJ1-6; D call uncertain. Trimming removed 2 bases from V and 5 bases from J, with 10 bases in between. This CDR3 is built from 15 residues. The germline V gene encodes CDR1 SGHTA and CDR2 FQGNSA. The CDR3 nucleotides read TGTGCCAGCAGCTTATTCGGAGGGAATAATTCACCCCTCCACTTT. It yields the protein CASSLFGGNNSPLHF.

The chain joins TRBV6-2 or TRBV6-3 to TRBJ2-5; possible D gene TRBD2, 6 bases. Germline V gene lookup returns CDR1 MNHEY and CDR2 SVGEGT. The CDR3 covers 16 residues. V lost 0 bases to trimming and J lost 5 bases, with 16 bases between them. The CDR3: CASSYSIRRDGETQYF. The CDR3 DNA sequence: TGTGCCAGCAGTTACTCGATCCGGCGGGACGGGGAGACCCAGTACTTC.

This CDR3 is CATSDSGRNQPQHF. Here the CDR3 DNA reads TGTGCCACCAGTGATTCAGGGAGAAATCAGCCCCAGCATTTT. This rearrangement joins TRBV24-1 to TRBJ1-5; maybe TRBD1 (5 bases). The CDR3 consists of 14 residues. Deletions cut 2 bases from V and 4 bases from J, with 8 bases between. The germline gives CDR1 KGHDR, CDR2 SFDVKD.

The CDR3 spells CAWSVTGTVSQPQHF. For the CDR3, the DNA is TGTGCCTGGAGTGTAACCGGGACGGTATCTCAGCCCCAGCATTTT. V usage is TRBV30 and J usage is TRBJ1-5; D is perhaps TRBD1 (5 bases). The ends were cut back, 0 bases at V and 6 bases at J, with 15 bases in the middle. Germline V gene data show CDR1 as GTSNPN and CDR2 as SVGIG (reference sequence). CDR3 length: 15 amino acids. The whole variable domain, filled in from reference TRBV30 and TRBJ1-5, reads SQTIHQWPATLVQPVGSPLSLECTVEGTSNPNLYWYRQAAGRGLQLLFYSVGIGQISSEVPQNLSASRPQDRQFILSSKKLLLSDSGFYLCAWSVTGTVSQPQHFGDGTRLSIL.

V is TRBV29-1 and J is TRBJ2-5; 7 bases are a match to TRBD2. The CDR3 is 15 residues long. Trimming took 4 bases from V and 4 from J; bases not matched to a gene: 12. CDR1 is SQVTM, CDR2 ANQGSEA, per germline. CDR3 region: CSVGVGGGGGETQYF. CDR3 DNA: TGCAGCGTTGGGGTCGGGGGAGGCGGGGGAGAGACCCAGTACTTC.

The V gene is TRBV7-9, the J gene TRBJ2-2; no firm D call. CDR1 SEHNR and CDR2 FQNEAQ come from the germline V gene (reference sequence). V was pared by 4 bases and J by 5 bases, with 8 bases between. This CDR3 contains 13 residues. The CDR3 bases are TGTGCCAGCAGCTCTTTCGGGACCGGGGAGCTGTTTTTT. Translation: CASSSFGTGELFF.

This clonotype appeared a single time. J is TRBJ2-2 and V is TRBV30; the D gene is possibly TRBD2 (5 bases). Trimming took 4 bases from V and 4 from J, leaving 16 bases between them. Germline CDR1 and CDR2: GTSNPN and SVGIG (reference sequence). The CDR3 sequence is 15 residues long. CDR3 bases: TGTGCCTGGACAGCTGGACTTGGAGTCACCGGGGAGCTGTTTTTT. It translates to CAWTAGLGVTGELFF.

This clonotype was detected only a few times. V is TRBV6-1 and J is TRBJ2-1, with 8 positions matching TRBD1. Germline assignment: CDR1 MNHNS and CDR2 SASEGT. V shed 6 bases, J shed 7 bases, and the junction held 5 bases outside the gene matches. This CDR3 is 13 amino acids long. The CDR3 is CASRSNRGNEQFF. The DNA of the CDR3 is TGTGCCAGCAGGTCCAACAGGGGGAATGAGCAGTTCTTC.

This clonotype turned up a few times. The rearrangement uses TRBV5-1 and TRBJ2-3, with unresolved D. The CDR3 runs 12 residues. Deletions cut 0 bases from V and 5 bases from J, with 4 bases between. Germline V gene lookup returns CDR1 SGHRS and CDR2 YFSETQ. Here the CDR3 reads CASSLAIDTQYF. The CDR3 DNA reads TGCGCCAGCAGCTTGGCCATAGATACGCAGTATTTT.

The chain recombines TRBV10-3 with TRBJ2-3; 11 bases match TRBD2. Per the germline V gene, CDR1 is ENHRY and CDR2 is SYGVKD. CDR3 length: 15 residues. V lost 10 bases and J lost 5; bases outside the gene matches: 11. The CDR3 reads CATKLLAGDGDTQYF. As DNA, the CDR3 is TGTGCCACGAAATTACTAGCGGGAGACGGAGATACGCAGTATTTT.

The rearrangement links TRBV12-3 or TRBV12-4 to TRBJ1-1, with a weak D call TRBD1 (5 bases). The CDR3 is 14 amino acids. V dropped 2 bases and J dropped 0 bases, with 7 bases sitting between them. The CDR3 is CASSLKGMNTEAFF. CDR3 DNA: TGTGCCAGCAGTTTAAAGGGGATGAACACTGAAGCTTTCTTT.

This chain connects TRBV5-1 to TRBJ1-2, with 8 bases aligning to TRBD1. The V segment lost 0 bases and the J segment 3 bases; nucleotides outside the gene matches: 4. The CDR3 is made up of 15 amino acids. CDR1 and CDR2 (germline): SGHRS, YFSETQ. CDR3 sequence reads: CASSLESGGDYGYTF. The CDR3 DNA reads TGCGCCAGCAGCTTGGAATCAGGGGGCGACTATGGCTACACCTTC.

The genes are TRBV12-3 or TRBV12-4 and TRBJ2-1, with TRBD2 matching 8 bases. Trimming at V came to 5 bases and at J to 0 bases, leaving 12 bases not matched to a gene. This CDR3 is 18 amino acids long. This CDR3 reads CASSDKLAVSNSYNEQFF. The CDR3 nucleotides read TGTGCCAGCAGTGACAAACTAGCGGTCTCAAACTCCTACAATGAGCAGTTCTTC.

The chain couples TRBV12-3 or TRBV12-4 to TRBJ2-2; D is unresolved. V was shortened by 9 bases and J by 0 bases, with 11 bases between the two germline ends. The CDR3 extends over 14 amino acids. As DNA, the CDR3 is TGTGCCAGTTTTCGAGATCCGAACACCGGGGAGCTGTTTTTT. Translation gives CASFRDPNTGELFF.